Listed below are T cell receptor beta chains from one sample, sequenced in a study of blood T cell repertoires in COVID-19. This table comes from immunoSEQ multiplex PCR, and its TCRdb copy is limited to in-frame clones, with some not included. Of some 70,000 clones listed, about 73% are singletons. Specimen: peripheral blood. Every receptor here comes from a man aged 55 to 69 with acute or convalescent COVID-19. Both conserved end residues are part of each CDR3. Fields, in order: D gene, J gene, clone size, V gene, CDR3 protein, CDR3 DNA. D genes are given only for firm matches. The size field is filled for only some rows; it gives once, few, many or a size class.

d_gene: TRBD2
j_gene: TRBJ2-1
abundance: .
v_gene: TRBV30
CDR3aa: CAWRVSGINNEQFF
CDR3nt: TGTGCCTGGAGAGTTAGCGGGATAAACAATGAGCAGTTCTTC

d_gene: .
j_gene: TRBJ2-3
abundance: .
v_gene: TRBV3-1/TRBV3-2
CDR3aa: CASSQDLASAADTQYF
CDR3nt: TGTGCCAGCAGCCAAGATCTGGCTAGCGCAGCAGATACGCAGTATTTT

d_gene: .
j_gene: TRBJ2-1
abundance: .
v_gene: TRBV9
CDR3aa: CASSVNSYYNEQFF
CDR3nt: TGTGCCAGCAGCGTAAACTCGTATTACAATGAGCAGTTCTTC

d_gene: TRBD1
j_gene: TRBJ1-2
abundance: .
v_gene: TRBV5-1
CDR3aa: CASSRTGGAANYGYTF
CDR3nt: TGCGCCAGCAGCAGGACAGGGGGCGCAGCTAACTATGGCTACACCTTC

d_gene: .
j_gene: TRBJ2-3
abundance: once
v_gene: TRBV2
CDR3aa: CASRTAGAILETQYF
CDR3nt: TGTGCCAGCAGGACGGCGGGGGCCATTCTAGAGACGCAGTATTTT

d_gene: .
j_gene: TRBJ2-3
abundance: .
v_gene: TRBV24-1
CDR3aa: CATSDLSGPGTDTQYF
CDR3nt: TGTGCCACCAGTGATTTGAGCGGACCAGGCACAGATACGCAGTATTTT

d_gene: .
j_gene: TRBJ1-1
abundance: .
v_gene: TRBV10-3
CDR3aa: CAISESGGALGEGSFF
CDR3nt: TGTGCCATCAGTGAGTCTGGGGGGGCTTTAGGCGAGGGATCTTTCTTT

d_gene: TRBD1
j_gene: TRBJ1-4
abundance: few
v_gene: TRBV28
CDR3aa: CASRGQGRFTNEKLFF
CDR3nt: TGTGCCAGCAGGGGACAGGGGAGGTTCACTAATGAAAAACTGTTTTTT

d_gene: .
j_gene: TRBJ2-2
abundance: .
v_gene: TRBV10-1
CDR3aa: CASINPEVGELFF
CDR3nt: TGCGCCAGCATAAATCCGGAGGTCGGGGAGCTGTTTTTT

d_gene: TRBD1
j_gene: TRBJ1-4
abundance: .
v_gene: TRBV9
CDR3aa: CASSVTGNVGEKLFF
CDR3nt: TGTGCCAGCAGCGTGACAGGGAACGTAGGAGAAAAACTGTTTTTT

d_gene: .
j_gene: TRBJ2-6
abundance: once
v_gene: TRBV5-1
CDR3aa: CASSLEGRGSGANVLTF
CDR3nt: TGCGCCAGCAGCTTGGAAGGCAGGGGCTCTGGGGCCAACGTCCTGACTTTC

d_gene: .
j_gene: TRBJ2-1
abundance: .
v_gene: TRBV10-3
CDR3aa: CAIRTPGNAQFF
CDR3nt: TGTGCCATCAGAACCCCGGGTAACGCGCAGTTCTTC

d_gene: TRBD1
j_gene: TRBJ1-5
abundance: .
v_gene: TRBV28
CDR3aa: CASSWTGFDNQPQHF
CDR3nt: TGTGCCAGCAGTTGGACAGGGTTTGACAATCAGCCCCAGCATTTT

d_gene: .
j_gene: TRBJ1-5
abundance: .
v_gene: TRBV7-3
CDR3aa: CASSLDGGQPQHF
CDR3nt: TGTGCCAGCAGCTTAGATGGAGGACAGCCCCAGCATTTT

d_gene: .
j_gene: TRBJ2-5
abundance: .
v_gene: TRBV21-1
CDR3aa: CASSLTSGKETQYF
CDR3nt: TGTGCCAGCAGCCTTACTAGCGGGAAAGAGACCCAGTACTTC

d_gene: TRBD2
j_gene: TRBJ2-3
abundance: .
v_gene: TRBV6-1
CDR3aa: CASSESTSGNRDTQYF
CDR3nt: TGTGCCAGCAGTGAAAGCACTAGCGGGAATCGAGATACGCAGTATTTT

d_gene: TRBD2
j_gene: TRBJ2-5
abundance: .
v_gene: TRBV12-5
CDR3aa: CASGLTRDGTSGTGETQYF
CDR3nt: TGTGCTAGTGGTTTAACCCGTGACGGGACTAGCGGGACGGGGGAGACCCAGTACTTC

d_gene: .
j_gene: TRBJ1-5
abundance: .
v_gene: TRBV21-1
CDR3aa: CASSFNRGGGGNQPQHF
CDR3nt: TGTGCCAGCAGCTTTAATAGGGGAGGGGGGGGAAATCAGCCCCAGCATTTT

d_gene: .
j_gene: TRBJ1-2
abundance: .
v_gene: TRBV19
CDR3aa: CASETENYGYTF
CDR3nt: TGTGCCAGCGAGACAGAAAACTATGGCTACACCTTC

d_gene: .
j_gene: TRBJ1-3
abundance: .
v_gene: TRBV19
CDR3aa: CASGGTASGNTIYF
CDR3nt: TGTGCCAGTGGCGGGACGGCCTCTGGAAACACCATATATTTT

d_gene: .
j_gene: TRBJ2-2
abundance: .
v_gene: TRBV7-2
CDR3aa: CASSLRGAETGELFF
CDR3nt: TGTGCCAGCAGCTTACGGGGGGCTGAGACCGGGGAGCTGTTTTTT

d_gene: .
j_gene: TRBJ1-2
abundance: few
v_gene: TRBV5-1
CDR3aa: CASSLGQADYGYTF
CDR3nt: TGCGCCAGCAGCTTGGGACAGGCTGATTATGGCTACACCTTC